The rows below give T cell receptor beta chains drawn from one sample of a study of cytomegalovirus exposure and HLA in healthy donors. The protocol was immunoSEQ multiplex PCR, while the TCRdb copy is restricted to in-frame clones and leaves out a portion. Its listing shows about 72,000 clones. The sample comprised PBMCs. These receptors were obtained from a man aged 40-55 years in good health and CMV-seronegative. Each CDR3 is given with its conserved first and last residue. D genes are given only for firm matches.

D	J	V	CDR3	DNA
TRBD1	TRBJ1-2	TRBV9	CASSDRVYGYTF	TGTGCCAGCAGTGACAGGGTCTATGGCTACACCTTC
TRBD2	TRBJ2-7	TRBV4-1	CASSNQPGGTYEQYF	TGCGCCAGCAGCAACCAACCGGGGGGGACCTACGAGCAGTACTTC
TRBD2	TRBJ2-3	TRBV5-6	CASSLTSGGDTQYF	TGTGCCAGCAGCTTGACTAGCGGCGGGGATACGCAGTATTTT
NA	TRBJ1-1	TRBV2	CASSEASGKNTEAFF	TGTGCCAGCAGTGAAGCGTCCGGGAAGAACACTGAAGCTTTCTTT
NA	TRBJ1-5	TRBV10-2	CASSEFWGTARDQPQHF	TGCGCCAGCAGTGAATTCTGGGGCACGGCTAGGGATCAGCCCCAGCATTTT
NA	TRBJ2-3	TRBV15	CATSRDWGDGVTDTQYF	TGTGCCACCAGCAGAGATTGGGGGGACGGGGTCACAGATACGCAGTATTTT
NA	TRBJ1-5	TRBV7-6	CASSPGGESNQPQHF	TGTGCCAGCAGCCCCGGGGGGGAAAGCAATCAGCCCCAGCATTTT
NA	TRBJ2-2	TRBV18	CASSLGTNTGELFF	TGTGCCAGCTCACTCGGGACAAACACCGGGGAGCTGTTTTTT
TRBD1	TRBJ1-1	TRBV5-4	CASSLETGKGTEAFF	TGTGCCAGCAGCTTGGAGACAGGGAAGGGCACTGAAGCTTTCTTT
TRBD2	TRBJ2-5	TRBV11-2	CASSSGQIAGQETQYF	TGTGCCAGCAGCTCCGGTCAGATAGCGGGGCAAGAGACCCAGTACTTC
NA	TRBJ2-5	TRBV7-2	CASSLVAGSLQETQYF	TGTGCCAGCAGCTTAGTGGCAGGGTCATTGCAAGAGACCCAGTACTTC
NA	TRBJ2-3	TRBV18	CASSPSGRGSDTQYF	TGTGCCAGCTCACCCTCGGGGAGGGGGTCAGATACGCAGTATTTT
NA	TRBJ2-7	TRBV28	CASSVTYEQYF	TGTGCCAGCAGTGTTACCTACGAGCAGTACTTC
NA	TRBJ2-1	TRBV7-6	CASSFRNEQFF	TGTGCCAGCAGCTTTCGGAATGAGCAGTTCTTC
NA	TRBJ2-3	TRBV19	CASSSPGSGDTDTQYF	TGTGCCAGTAGTTCCCCGGGGAGCGGTGACACAGATACGCAGTATTTT
NA	TRBJ1-2	TRBV20-1	CSSGHPSGYTF	TGCAGCTCGGGACACCCCTCCGGCTACACCTTC
TRBD1	TRBJ1-5	TRBV4-2	CASSQGTGKSNQPQHF	TGTGCCAGCAGCCAAGGGACAGGAAAGAGCAATCAGCCCCAGCATTTT
TRBD2	TRBJ2-7	TRBV5-1	CASSLESGAAGEQYF	TGCGCCAGCAGCTTGGAGAGCGGGGCCGCGGGGGAGCAGTACTTC
TRBD2	TRBJ2-1	TRBV4-2	CASSQARHIAGRVGNEQFF	TGTGCCAGCAGCCAAGCCCGACACATAGCGGGGCGAGTGGGGAATGAGCAGTTCTTC
TRBD1	TRBJ1-4	TRBV30	CAWSNQGAANEKLFF	TGTGCCTGGAGCAATCAGGGGGCGGCTAATGAAAAACTGTTTTTT
NA	TRBJ1-6	TRBV27	CASSLNGANSPLHF	TGTGCCAGCAGTTTAAATGGAGCTAATTCACCCCTCCACTTT